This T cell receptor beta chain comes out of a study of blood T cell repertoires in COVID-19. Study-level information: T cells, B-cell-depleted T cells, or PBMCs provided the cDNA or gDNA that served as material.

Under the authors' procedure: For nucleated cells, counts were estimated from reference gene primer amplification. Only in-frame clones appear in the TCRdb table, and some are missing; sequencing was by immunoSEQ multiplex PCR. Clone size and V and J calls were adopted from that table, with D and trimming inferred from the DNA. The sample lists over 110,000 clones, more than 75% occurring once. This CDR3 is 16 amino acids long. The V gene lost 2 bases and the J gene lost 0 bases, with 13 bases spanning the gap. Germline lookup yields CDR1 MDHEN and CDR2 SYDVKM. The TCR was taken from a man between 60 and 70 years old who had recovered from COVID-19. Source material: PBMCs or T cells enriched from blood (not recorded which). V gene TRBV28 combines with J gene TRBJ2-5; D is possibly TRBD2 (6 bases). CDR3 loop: CASSLVSAGYQETQYF. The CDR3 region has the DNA TGTGCCAGCAGTTTAGTCTCCGCGGGGTACCAAGAGACCCAGTACTTC.